A selection of T cell receptor beta chains follows, all from one sample in a study of blood T cell repertoires in COVID-19. The table came from immunoSEQ multiplex PCR; TCRdb's copy has only in-frame clones and leaves some out. The profile shows approximately 25,000 clones, about 86% of them singletons. What was sequenced was peripheral blood. The receptors were gathered from a human donor with acute or convalescent COVID-19. The donor label of this sample is uncertain. CDR3s include the opening cysteine and the closing phenylalanine or tryptophan. Each record gives: CDR3 length, V gene, CDR3 protein.

14,TRBV2,CASKNPGQGFEQYF
12,TRBV29-1,CSARGGPDTQYF
13,TRBV6-5,CASNKVANSPLHF
11,TRBV19,CASSNSHEQYF
15,TRBV7-6,CASRTGTGISGELFF
12,TRBV27,CASSLSGNEQYF
15,TRBV10-3,CAISGEGLGKNIQYF
13,TRBV30,CAWSVRGNTEAFF
18,TRBV5-1,CASSLLQGASSGANVLTF
12,TRBV2,CASSRESYEQYF
16,TRBV18,CASSPPNRGDTGELFF
13,TRBV12-3/TRBV12-4,CASSLQGYYGYTF
14,TRBV7-9,CASSPGLAGGEEFF
13,TRBV6-5,CASSPGEYTEAFF
16,TRBV7-8,CASSRAGLAGTDTQYF
15,TRBV9,CASSVGGLSADTQYF
12,TRBV6-5,CASYRQGNEQFF
16,TRBV5-5,CASSPVAGQPYNEQFF
17,TRBV10-3,CAISESVAAPPKDEQFF
15,TRBV25-1,CASSEYGGGGEKLFF
14,TRBV10-3,CAISESTGLAGEYF
12,TRBV6-2/TRBV6-3,CASSKQVTEAFF
16,TRBV6-5,CASSYGHVLMNTEAFF
13,TRBV2,CASAGEASYEQYF
16,TRBV4-1,CASSQDSGLGNQPQHF
17,TRBV11-2,CASSLVTSTPGGYGYTF
15,TRBV5-1,CASRPYGLGGYEQYF
15,TRBV27,CASRPDRVNTGELFF
17,TRBV4-1,CASSQVGGLGSGNTIYF
14,TRBV6-5,CASSLETGNYGYTF
18,TRBV2,CASSATWGVAAPNTEAFF
13,TRBV7-3,CASSQGSDYGYTF
14,TRBV5-1,CASSLAQGWNEQFF
15,TRBV18,CASSPSRANTGELFF
15,TRBV30,CAWSRSARSGYGYTF
15,TRBV6-6,CASSAKQGMNTEAFF
19,TRBV6-6,CASSPSPSTARLHNYGYTF
14,TRBV11-3,CASSPGAGVDTQYF
17,TRBV29-1,CSVDKAGGPSQYNEQFF
14,TRBV2,CASTQETANYGYTF
15,TRBV27,CASSFRRGLPGELFF
15,TRBV5-5,CASSLAGSSYNEQFF
19,TRBV5-5,CASSPTGTGGMVDTGELFF
18,TRBV4-2,CASSPLRGGQGASYEQYF
17,TRBV14,CASSQEIGGRAYNEQFF
15,TRBV15,CATSLARRSNQPQHF
14,TRBV3-1/TRBV3-2,CASSQDVTLGGYTF
15,TRBV19,CASRDRYTSTDTQYF
14,TRBV19,CASSSGVAGETQYF
18,TRBV5-5,CASSRGTSGGSYQETQYF
19,TRBV7-8,CASSQTLTGQAGGSYEQYF
18,TRBV20-1,CSASNLGLAGKGTDTQYF
15,TRBV5-1,CASSLGGQGTGELFF
13,TRBV30,CAWSLSRGMEAFF
14,TRBV7-2,CASSSGQRGFEQYF
16,TRBV3-1/TRBV3-2,CASSQEYRETAYEQYF